Presented here are 12 T cell receptor beta chains from one specimen sequenced in a study of blood T cell repertoires in COVID-19. The method was immunoSEQ multiplex PCR; TCRdb's version includes in-frame clones alone and lacks a portion of them. The sample has around 140,000 clones; around 80% are singletons. Sequencing was performed on peripheral blood. The receptors were sampled from a man between 65 and 85 years old who had recovered from COVID-19.

The V call is TRBV27, the J call TRBJ1-5, with D unresolved. This CDR3 has 14 amino acids. CDR1 is MNHEY, CDR2 SMNVEV, per germline (reference sequence). V gave up 0 bases and J gave up 5 bases, with 8 bases separating them. CDR3 in amino acids: CASSLSRWDQPQHF. The CDR3 bases are TGTGCCAGCAGTTTATCCAGGTGGGATCAGCCCCAGCATTTT.

The gene calls are TRBV9 and TRBJ1-3; D ambiguous. The CDR3 has 13 residues. CDR1 and CDR2 (germline): SGDLS, YYNGEE. V was clipped by 1 base and J by 2 bases, with 4 bases between them. The CDR3 region has the DNA TGTGCCAGCAGCGTACCAGCTGGAAACACCATATATTTT. This translates into CASSVPAGNTIYF.

In this sample, this clone turned up a few times. The chain combines TRBV3-1 (or the pseudogene TRBV3-2) with TRBJ1-1; D gene uncertain. The CDR3 runs to 15 residues. The ends were cut back, 1 base at V and 1 base at J, with 10 bases in the middle. Per the germline V gene, CDR1 is LGHDT and CDR2 is YNNKEL (reference sequence). CDR3 region: CASSQAEVANTEAFF. DNA of the CDR3: TGTGCCAGCAGCCAAGCCGAGGTTGCGAACACTGAAGCTTTCTTT.

The chain has TRBV20-1 and TRBJ1-2; no reliable D call. Trimming shortened V by 0 bases and J by 6 bases, and 5 bases separated the two germline ends. Germline V gene sequence: CDR1 DFQATT, CDR2 SNEGSKA (reference sequence). This CDR3 spans 11 amino acids. CDR3 loop: CSARDLDGYTF. The CDR3 DNA is TGCAGTGCTAGAGATCTTGATGGCTACACCTTC.

This clone has only a few counts. This sequence joins TRBV21-1 and TRBJ2-7; TRBD2 reflects the table's D call only, with no check against the DNA. TRBV21-1 constitutes a pseudogene. The CDR3 covers 14 residues. The CDR3 here is CASSKPRSYYEQYF. Here the CDR3 DNA reads TGTGCCAGCAGCAAACCAAGGAGCTACTACGAGCAGTACTTC.

This clone came up once. The rearrangement uses TRBV6-6 and TRBJ2-3; maybe TRBD1 (5 bases). In germline, CDR1 is MNHNY, CDR2 SVGAGI (reference sequence). V lost 6 bases and J lost 3, with 10 bases in between. The CDR3 extends over 13 amino acids. As DNA, the CDR3 is TGTGCCAGCAGCCAGGGTTTAACAGATACGCAGTATTTT. Its translation: CASSQGLTDTQYF.

The V and J genes are TRBV30 and TRBJ2-7, with D maybe TRBD2 (6 bases). V lost 0 bases to trimming and J lost 6 bases, with 12 bases between them. Germline CDR1 GTSNPN, CDR2 SVGIG (reference sequence). The CDR3 has 13 residues. The CDR3 spells CAWSVGGAAEQYF. CDR3 nucleotides: TGTGCCTGGAGTGTAGGCGGGGCGGCCGAGCAGTACTTC.

V and J are TRBV5-6 and TRBJ2-2, with D hard to call. V gave up 4 bases and J gave up 4 bases, with 8 bases separating them. The germline CDR1 and CDR2 sequences are SGHDT and YYEEEE. The CDR3 runs to 13 residues. The CDR3 region is CASSPSGTGELFF. The CDR3, as DNA: TGTGCCAGCAGCCCGTCGGGCACCGGGGAGCTGTTTTTT.

The chain joins TRBV10-3 to TRBJ1-6; no clear D. The CDR3 sequence is 12 residues long. The germline CDR1 and CDR2 sequences are ENHRY and SYGVKD. Trimming left V 11 bases short and J 10 bases short, with 15 bases between. The CDR3 sequence: CAAGDMRSPLHF. For the CDR3, the DNA is TGTGCCGCCGGCGATATGAGGTCACCCCTCCACTTT.

This clone occurred once. The J gene is TRBJ1-5, the V gene TRBV4-2; 7 bases are a match to TRBD1. Germline CDR1 is LGHNA and CDR2 is YNFKEQ. The CDR3 contains 15 residues. The ends lost 4 bases at V and 4 bases at J; junction bases unmatched: 7. CDR3 bases: TGTGCCAGCAGCCCTGTTGGACAGGAAAATCAGCCCCAGCATTTT. Protein: CASSPVGQENQPQHF.

The V gene is TRBV11-2, the J gene TRBJ1-3; D possibly corresponds to TRBD1 (6 bases). Trimming removed 2 bases from V and 4 bases from J, with 15 bases in between. The germline CDR1 and CDR2 sequences are SGHAT and FQNNGV. This CDR3 region has 16 residues. CDR3: CASSLSSQGSGNTIYF. CDR3 coding DNA: TGTGCCAGCAGCTTATCATCCCAGGGGTCAGGAAACACCATATATTTT.

On this clone: Other DNA sequences in this specimen translate into the identical CDR3. CDR3 residues: CASSLGLAGGTDTQYF. CDR3 coding DNA: TGTGCCAGCAGCTTAGGACTAGCGGGGGGCACAGATACGCAGTATTTT. The J gene is TRBJ2-3, the V gene TRBV7-9; 12 bases are a match to TRBD2. Germline-derived CDR1 and CDR2 are SEHNR and FQNEAQ (reference sequence). J was trimmed by 1 base and V by 1 base; bases with no gene match: 0. This CDR3 contains 16 residues.